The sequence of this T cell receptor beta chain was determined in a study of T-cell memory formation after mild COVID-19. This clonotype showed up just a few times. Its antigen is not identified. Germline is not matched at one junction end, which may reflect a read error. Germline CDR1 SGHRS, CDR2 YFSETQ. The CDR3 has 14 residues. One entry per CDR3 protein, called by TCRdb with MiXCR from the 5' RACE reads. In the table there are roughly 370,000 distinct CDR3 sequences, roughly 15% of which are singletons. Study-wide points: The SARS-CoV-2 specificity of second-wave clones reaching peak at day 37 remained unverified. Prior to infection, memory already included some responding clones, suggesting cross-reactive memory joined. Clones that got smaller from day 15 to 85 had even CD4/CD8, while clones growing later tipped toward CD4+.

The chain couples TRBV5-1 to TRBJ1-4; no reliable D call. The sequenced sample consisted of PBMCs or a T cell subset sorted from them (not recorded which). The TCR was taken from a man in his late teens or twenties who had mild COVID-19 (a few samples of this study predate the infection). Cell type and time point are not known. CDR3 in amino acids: CASSLVEADDKLFF. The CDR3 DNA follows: TGCGCCAGCAGCTTGGTCGAGGCGGATGACAAACTGTTTTTT.